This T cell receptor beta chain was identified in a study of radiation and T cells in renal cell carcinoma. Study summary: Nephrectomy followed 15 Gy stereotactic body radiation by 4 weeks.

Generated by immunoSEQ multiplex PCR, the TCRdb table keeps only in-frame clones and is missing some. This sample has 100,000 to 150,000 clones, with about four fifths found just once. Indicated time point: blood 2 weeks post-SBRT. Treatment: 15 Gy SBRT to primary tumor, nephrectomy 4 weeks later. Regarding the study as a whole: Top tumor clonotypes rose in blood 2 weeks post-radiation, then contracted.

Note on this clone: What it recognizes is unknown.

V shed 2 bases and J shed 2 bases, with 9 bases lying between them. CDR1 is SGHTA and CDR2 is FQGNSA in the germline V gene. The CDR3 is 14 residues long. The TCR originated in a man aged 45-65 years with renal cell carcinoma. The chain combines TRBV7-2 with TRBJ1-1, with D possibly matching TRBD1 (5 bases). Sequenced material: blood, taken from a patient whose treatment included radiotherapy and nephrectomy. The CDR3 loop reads CASSLYGANTEAFF. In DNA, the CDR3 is TGTGCCAGCAGCTTATACGGGGCCAACACTGAAGCTTTCTTT.